One sample yielded the 7 T cell receptor beta chains listed below, sequenced in a study of early stage breast cancer tumors. The protocol was immunoSEQ multiplex PCR, while the TCRdb copy is restricted to in-frame clones and leaves out a portion. The sample consists of under 45,000 clones, around 73% of them appearing once. Material: blood. The receptors come from a person in their fifties or sixties with breast cancer.

The chain uses TRBV2 and TRBJ2-5; a possible D gene is TRBD1 (6 bases). CDR1 and CDR2 (germline): SNHLY, FYNNEI. This CDR3 is built from 14 residues. Trimming stripped 7 bases from V and 5 bases from J, with 17 bases between. The CDR3 reads CASMNQGRRETQYF. As DNA, the CDR3 is TGTGCCAGCATGAATCAGGGGCGGAGGGAGACCCAGTACTTC. The full variable domain, in which reference TRBV2 and TRBJ2-5 provide the parts outside the CDR3, is EPEVTQTPSHQVTQMGQEVILRCVPISNHLYFYWYRQILGQKVEFLVSFYNNEISEKSEIFDDQFSVERPDGSNFTLKIRSTKLEDSAMYFCASMNQGRRETQYFGPGTRLLVL.

The chain carries TRBV28 and TRBJ1-2; 8 nucleotides match TRBD1. CDR3 length: 13 amino acids. Germline CDR1 and CDR2: MDHEN and SYDVKM. Trimming took 5 bases from V and 4 from J; bases not matched to a gene: 3. This CDR3 reads CASSQGAGYGYTF. The CDR3 region has the DNA TGTGCCAGCAGTCAGGGGGCAGGCTATGGCTACACCTTC.

This sequence joins TRBV19 and TRBJ1-5; a possible D gene is TRBD1 (5 bases). The germline gives CDR1 LNHDA, CDR2 SQIVND (reference sequence). Trimming removed 7 bases from V and 5 bases from J, with 15 bases in between. This CDR3 region has 14 residues. The CDR3, as DNA: TGTGCCAGTACCACCCAGGGAAAGGATCAGCCCCAGCATTTT. Encoded protein: CASTTQGKDQPQHF.

The gene calls are TRBV18 and TRBJ1-1; TRBD1 aligns across 12 bases. The CDR3 is made up of 16 amino acids. Germline V gene lookup returns CDR1 KGHSH and CDR2 LQKENI. V was pared by 3 bases and J by 4 bases, with 6 bases of the junction left unmatched. The CDR3 nucleotides read TGTGCCAGCTCACCTGGGACAGGGGGCTCAGGCACTGAAGCTTTCTTT. Protein: CASSPGTGGSGTEAFF.

V and J are TRBV18 and TRBJ1-1; D is unresolved. V lost 2 bases and J lost 1, with 14 bases in between. This CDR3 has 16 amino acids. The germline gives CDR1 KGHSH, CDR2 LQKENI. The CDR3: CASSPVAGLANTEAFF. CDR3 DNA: TGTGCCAGCTCACCAGTCGCAGGCCTTGCGAACACTGAAGCTTTCTTT.

This rearrangement joins TRBV5-6 to TRBJ2-2, with D unclear. V shed 1 base and J shed 7 bases, with 8 bases lying between them. CDR3 length: 13 residues. Per the germline V gene, CDR1 is SGHDT and CDR2 is YYEEEE. The CDR3 region is CASSLNVIGELFF. The DNA of the CDR3 is TGTGCCAGCAGCTTGAATGTAATCGGGGAGCTGTTTTTT.

V is TRBV10-3 and J is TRBJ1-1, with 7 bases lining up with TRBD1. J was trimmed by 0 bases and V by 7 bases; bases with no gene match: 20. Germline CDR1 reads ENHRY; CDR2 reads SYGVKD. This CDR3 has 19 amino acids. This CDR3 reads CAIKKSGGTRDTLNTEAFF. The CDR3 region has the DNA TGTGCCATCAAGAAGTCAGGGGGAACACGAGATACTCTGAACACTGAAGCTTTCTTT.